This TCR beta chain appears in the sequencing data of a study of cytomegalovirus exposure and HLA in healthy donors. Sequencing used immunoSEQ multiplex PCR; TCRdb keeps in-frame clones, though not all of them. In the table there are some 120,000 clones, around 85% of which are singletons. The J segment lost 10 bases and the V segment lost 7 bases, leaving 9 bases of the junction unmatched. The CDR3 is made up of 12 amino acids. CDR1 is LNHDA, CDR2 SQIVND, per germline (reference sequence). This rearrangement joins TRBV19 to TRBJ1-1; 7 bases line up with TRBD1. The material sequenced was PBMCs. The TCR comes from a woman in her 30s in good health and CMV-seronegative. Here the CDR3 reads CASMERDSLAFF. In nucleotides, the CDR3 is TGTGCCAGTATGGAGAGGGACAGTCTAGCTTTCTTT.